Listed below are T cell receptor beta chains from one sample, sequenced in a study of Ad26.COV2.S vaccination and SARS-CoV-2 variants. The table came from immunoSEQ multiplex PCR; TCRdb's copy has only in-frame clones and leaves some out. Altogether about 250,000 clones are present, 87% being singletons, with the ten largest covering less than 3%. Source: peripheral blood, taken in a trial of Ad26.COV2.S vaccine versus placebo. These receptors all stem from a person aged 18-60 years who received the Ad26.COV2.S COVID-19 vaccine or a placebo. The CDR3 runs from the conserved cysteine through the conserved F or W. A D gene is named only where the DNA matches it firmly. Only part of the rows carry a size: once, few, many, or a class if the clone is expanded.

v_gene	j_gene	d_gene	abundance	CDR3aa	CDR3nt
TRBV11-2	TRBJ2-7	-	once	CASSQRRTLSLHEQYF	TGTGCCAGCAGTCAGAGGAGGACCCTCTCGCTCCACGAGCAGTACTTC
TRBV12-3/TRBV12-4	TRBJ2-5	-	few	CASSSQGRETQYF	TGTGCCAGCAGCTCCCAGGGTCGGGAGACCCAGTACTTC
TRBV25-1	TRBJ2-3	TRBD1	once	CASSELGRTGQIDTQYF	TGTGCCAGCAGTGAATTAGGGCGGACAGGGCAGATAGATACGCAGTATTTT
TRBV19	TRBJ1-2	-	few	CASSGDNSNYGYTF	TGTGCCAGTAGTGGAGACAACTCCAACTATGGCTACACCTTC
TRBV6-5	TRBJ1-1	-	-	CASTQRVFGAEAFF	TGTGCCAGCACCCAAAGGGTCTTTGGCGCTGAAGCTTTCTTT
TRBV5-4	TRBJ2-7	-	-	CASSYSDYEQYF	TGTGCCAGCAGCTACTCAGACTACGAGCAGTACTTC
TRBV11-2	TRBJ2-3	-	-	CASSLSGGDTQYF	TGTGCCAGCAGCTTGAGTGGCGGCGATACGCAGTATTTT
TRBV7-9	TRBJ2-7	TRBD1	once	CASSFIEDRSSYEQYF	TGTGCCAGCAGTTTTATTGAGGACAGGTCCTCCTACGAGCAGTACTTC
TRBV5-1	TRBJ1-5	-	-	CASSLYSRGHQPQHF	TGCGCCAGCAGCTTGTATTCCAGGGGCCATCAGCCCCAGCATTTT
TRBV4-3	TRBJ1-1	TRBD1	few	CASSHQGENTEAFF	TGCGCCAGCAGCCACCAGGGGGAGAACACTGAAGCTTTCTTT
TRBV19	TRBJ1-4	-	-	CASTSRDPGWFF	TGTGCCAGTACCTCCCGAGACCCGGGTTGGTTTTTT
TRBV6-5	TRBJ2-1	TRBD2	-	CASSYSSGETYNEQFF	TGTGCCAGCAGTTACTCGAGCGGGGAAACCTACAATGAGCAGTTCTTC
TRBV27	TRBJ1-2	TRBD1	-	CASSLGTGVGGYTF	TGTGCCAGCAGTTTGGGGACAGGGGTTGGTGGCTACACCTTC
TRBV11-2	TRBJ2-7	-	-	CASSFQGFFYEQYF	TGTGCCAGCAGCTTTCAAGGCTTTTTCTACGAGCAGTACTTC